This T cell receptor (beta chain) is from a study of cytomegalovirus exposure and HLA in healthy donors. About the study: A prior analysis found about 120 million unique TCR beta sequences from about 179 million T cells.

Findings and caveats of the study: Later genetic work tied a missense DCLRE1C variant to beta-chain V and J trimming. A list of about 180 TCR beta chains associated with cytomegalovirus was given. About 87% or about 30% of the time was how often most TCR beta V segments were productive, according to an earlier analysis.

About this clone: The antigen remains unidentified.

The CDR3 covers 14 residues. The germline gives CDR1 MNHEY, CDR2 SVGAGI. Trimming at V came to 0 bases and at J to 2 bases, leaving 0 bases not matched to a gene. PCR primers comprised 60 Vbeta and 13 Jbeta primers. Sequencing was performed with immunoSEQ multiplex PCR; in TCRdb, only in-frame clones are kept and a portion is missing. The sample shows about 200,000 clones, 76% of them seen only once. This chain uses TRBV6-5 with TRBJ2-7, with TRBD2 matching over 8 bases. The sequenced sample consisted of PBMCs. The sequence came from a man between 18 and 29 years old in good health and CMV-seronegative. Here the CDR3 DNA reads TGTGCCAGCAGTTACTCGGGACTAGCCTACGAGCAGTACTTC. Its translation is CASSYSGLAYEQYF.